This T cell receptor beta chain is from a study of early T cells in non-severe SARS-CoV-2 infection. Across the whole study: The study sequenced bulk RNA from unsorted whole blood, with chains unpaired.

As part of library construction, unique molecular identifiers were attached to individual cDNA molecules. TCRdb processed the 5' RACE reads anew with MiXCR; each CDR3 protein has one entry. In the table there are 29,000 or so distinct CDR3 sequences, 4.5% of which are singletons. This clonotype was counted at least ten times. The germline gives CDR1 MNHEY, CDR2 SVGAGI. Trimming took off 6 bases at V and 8 bases at J, with 17 bases between the two ends. The CDR3 contains 15 residues. The chain links TRBV6-5 to TRBJ1-6, with a tentative D call TRBD1 (6 bases). The sample taken for sequencing was whole blood. This receptor was obtained from an adult who was a healthcare worker with PCR-confirmed SARS-CoV-2 infection or an uninfected control (not recorded which). The CDR3 region has the DNA TGTGCCAGCAGGGCCTCCCGACAGGACTATTCACCCCTCCACTTT. Protein product: CASRASRQDYSPLHF.